The clone carrying this T cell receptor (beta chain) has only a few counts. The antigen is not known. The sample belongs to a study of beta chain features in type 1 diabetes. Study-level points and caveats: A potential PCR bias toward shorter templates would be equal in patient and control samples. People with Type 1 diabetes carried modestly yet significantly shorter TCRB CDR3s in all four CD4+ subsets.

Trimming stripped 7 bases from V and 3 bases from J, with 16 bases between. Germline V gene lookup returns CDR1 SNHLY and CDR2 FYNNEI. This CDR3 contains 14 residues. The investigators reverse transcribed all of the isolated RNA, so they sequenced expressed TCRB transcripts. Generated by immunoSEQ multiplex PCR, the TCRdb table keeps only in-frame clones and is missing some. Of about 340,000 clones in the sample, roughly 12% were seen once. The receptor comes from a woman aged 18-29 years with type 1 diabetes. The rearrangement uses TRBV2 and TRBJ2-7; the D gene is possibly TRBD2 (7 bases). The sequenced material came from naive CD4+ T cells from blood. In DNA form, the CDR3 reads TGTGCCAGCATCCCACGGGGGGCCCGCTACGAGCAGTACTTC. Amino acid sequence: CASIPRGARYEQYF.